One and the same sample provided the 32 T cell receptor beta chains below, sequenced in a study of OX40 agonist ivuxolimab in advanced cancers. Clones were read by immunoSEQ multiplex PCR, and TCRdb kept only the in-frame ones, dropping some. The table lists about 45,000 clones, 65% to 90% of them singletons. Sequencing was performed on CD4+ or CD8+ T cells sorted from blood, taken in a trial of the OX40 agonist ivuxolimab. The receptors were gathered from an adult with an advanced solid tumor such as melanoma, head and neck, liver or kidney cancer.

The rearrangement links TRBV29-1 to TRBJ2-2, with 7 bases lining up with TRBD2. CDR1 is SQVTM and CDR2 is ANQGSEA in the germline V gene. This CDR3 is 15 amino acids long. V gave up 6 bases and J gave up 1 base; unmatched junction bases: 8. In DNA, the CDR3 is TGCAGCGTCGACGTGGGGGAGGGGAACACCGGGGAGCTGTTTTTT. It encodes CSVDVGEGNTGELFF.

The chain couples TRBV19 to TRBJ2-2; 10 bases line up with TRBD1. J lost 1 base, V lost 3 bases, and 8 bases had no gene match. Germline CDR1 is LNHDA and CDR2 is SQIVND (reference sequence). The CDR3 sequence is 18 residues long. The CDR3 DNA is TGTGCCAGTAGTATCGACAGGGGGCTAATACAGAACACCGGGGAGCTGTTTTTT. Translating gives CASSIDRGLIQNTGELFF.

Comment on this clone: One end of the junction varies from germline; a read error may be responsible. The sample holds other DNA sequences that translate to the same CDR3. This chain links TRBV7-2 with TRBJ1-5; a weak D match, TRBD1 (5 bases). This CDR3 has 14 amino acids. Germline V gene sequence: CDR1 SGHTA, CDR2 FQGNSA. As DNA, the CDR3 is TGTGCCAGCAGCTTAAGCCAGGACAATCAGCCCCAGCACTTT. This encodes CASSLSQDNQPQHF.

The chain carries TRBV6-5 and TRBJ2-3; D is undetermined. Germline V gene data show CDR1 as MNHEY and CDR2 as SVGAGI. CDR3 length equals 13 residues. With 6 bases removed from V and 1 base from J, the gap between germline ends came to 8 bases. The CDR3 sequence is CASSPGRTDTQYF. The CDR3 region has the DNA TGTGCCAGCAGCCCTGGACGCACAGATACGCAGTATTTT.

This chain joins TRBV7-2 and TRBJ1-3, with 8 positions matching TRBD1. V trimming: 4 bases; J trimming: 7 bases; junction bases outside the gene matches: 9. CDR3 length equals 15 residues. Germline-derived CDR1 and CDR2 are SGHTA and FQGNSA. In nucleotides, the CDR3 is TGTGCCAGCAGCTCCTTAGACTACAGGGGGAACACCATATATTTT. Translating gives CASSSLDYRGNTIYF.

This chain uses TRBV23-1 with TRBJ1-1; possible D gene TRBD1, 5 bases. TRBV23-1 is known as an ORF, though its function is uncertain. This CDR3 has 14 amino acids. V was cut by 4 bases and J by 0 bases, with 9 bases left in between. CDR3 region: CASSRQGMNTEAFF. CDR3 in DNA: TGCGCCAGCAGTCGGCAGGGAATGAACACTGAAGCTTTCTTT.

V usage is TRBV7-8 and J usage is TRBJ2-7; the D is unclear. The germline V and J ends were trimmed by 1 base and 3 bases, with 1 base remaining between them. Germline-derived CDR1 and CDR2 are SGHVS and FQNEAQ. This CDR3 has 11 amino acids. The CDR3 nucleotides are TGTGCCAGCAGCTTAGACTACGAGCAGTACTTC. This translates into CASSLDYEQYF. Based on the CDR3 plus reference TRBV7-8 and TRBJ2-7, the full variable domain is GAGVSQSPRYKVAKRGQDVALRCDPISGHVSLFWYQQALGQGPEFLTYFQNEAQLDKSGLPSDRFFAERPEGSVSTLKIQRTQQEDSAVYLCASSLDYEQYFGPGTRLTVT.

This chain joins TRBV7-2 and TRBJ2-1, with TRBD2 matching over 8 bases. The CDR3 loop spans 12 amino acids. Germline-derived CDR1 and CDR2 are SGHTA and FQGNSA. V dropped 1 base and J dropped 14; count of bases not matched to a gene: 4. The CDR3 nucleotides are TGTGCCAGCAGCTTAGACGGGGGGGCCGAGTTCTTC. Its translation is CASSLDGGAEFF.

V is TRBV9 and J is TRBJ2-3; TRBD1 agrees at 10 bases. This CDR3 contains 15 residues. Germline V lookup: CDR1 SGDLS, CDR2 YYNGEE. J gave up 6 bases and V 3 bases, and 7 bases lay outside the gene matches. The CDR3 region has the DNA TGTGCCAGCAGCGCGAGGACAGGGGGGCACGATACGCAGTATTTT. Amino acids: CASSARTGGHDTQYF.

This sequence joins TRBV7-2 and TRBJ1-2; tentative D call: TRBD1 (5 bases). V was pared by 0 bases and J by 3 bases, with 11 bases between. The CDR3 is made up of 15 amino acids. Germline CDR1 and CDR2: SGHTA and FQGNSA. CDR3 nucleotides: TGTGCCAGCAGCTTAGCGGGGGAGGGATACTATGGCTACACCTTC. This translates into CASSLAGEGYYGYTF.

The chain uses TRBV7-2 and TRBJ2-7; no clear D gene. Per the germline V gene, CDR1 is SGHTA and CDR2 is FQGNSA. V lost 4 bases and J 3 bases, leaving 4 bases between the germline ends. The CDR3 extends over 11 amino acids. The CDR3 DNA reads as TGTGCCAGCAGCTCGAACTACGAGCAGTACTTC. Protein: CASSSNYEQYF.

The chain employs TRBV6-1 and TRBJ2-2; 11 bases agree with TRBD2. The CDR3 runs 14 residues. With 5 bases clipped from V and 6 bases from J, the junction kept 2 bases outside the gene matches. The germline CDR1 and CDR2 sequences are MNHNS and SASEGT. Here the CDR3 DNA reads TGTGCCAGCAGTTTTAGCGGGGGGGCCGGGGAGCTGTTTTTT. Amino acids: CASSFSGGAGELFF.

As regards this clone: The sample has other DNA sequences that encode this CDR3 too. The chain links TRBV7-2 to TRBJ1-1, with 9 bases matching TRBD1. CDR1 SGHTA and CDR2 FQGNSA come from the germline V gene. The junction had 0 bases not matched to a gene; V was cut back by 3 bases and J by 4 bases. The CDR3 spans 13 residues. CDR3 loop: CASSLTGGTEAFF. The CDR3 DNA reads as TGTGCCAGCAGCTTGACAGGGGGCACTGAAGCTTTCTTT.

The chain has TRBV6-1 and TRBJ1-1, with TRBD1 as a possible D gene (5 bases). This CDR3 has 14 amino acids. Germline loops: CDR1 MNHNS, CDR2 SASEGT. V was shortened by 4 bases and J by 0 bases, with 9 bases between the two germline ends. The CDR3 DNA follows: TGTGCCAGCAGTGGACAGAACATGAACACTGAAGCTTTCTTT. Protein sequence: CASSGQNMNTEAFF.

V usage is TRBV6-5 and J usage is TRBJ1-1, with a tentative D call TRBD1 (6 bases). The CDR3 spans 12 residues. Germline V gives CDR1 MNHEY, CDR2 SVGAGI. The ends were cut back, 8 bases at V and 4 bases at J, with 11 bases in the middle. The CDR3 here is CASSGGLTEAFF. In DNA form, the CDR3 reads TGTGCCAGCTCCGGGGGCCTCACTGAAGCTTTCTTT.

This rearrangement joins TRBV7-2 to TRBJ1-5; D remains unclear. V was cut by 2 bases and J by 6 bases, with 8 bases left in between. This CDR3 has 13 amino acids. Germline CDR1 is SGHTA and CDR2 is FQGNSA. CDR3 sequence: CASSLSRSQPQHF. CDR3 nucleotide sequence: TGTGCCAGCAGCTTATCCCGATCTCAGCCCCAGCATTTT.

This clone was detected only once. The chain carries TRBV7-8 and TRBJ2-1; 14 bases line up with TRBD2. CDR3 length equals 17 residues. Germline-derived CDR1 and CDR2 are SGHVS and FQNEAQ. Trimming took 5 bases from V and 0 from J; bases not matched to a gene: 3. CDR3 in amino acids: CASSDGTSGSSYNEQFF. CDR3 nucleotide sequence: TGTGCCAGCAGCGACGGGACTAGCGGGAGCTCCTACAATGAGCAGTTCTTC.

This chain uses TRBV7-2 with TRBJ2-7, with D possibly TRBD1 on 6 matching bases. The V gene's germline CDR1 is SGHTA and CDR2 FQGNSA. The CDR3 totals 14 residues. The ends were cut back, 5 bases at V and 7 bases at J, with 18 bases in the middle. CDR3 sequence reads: CASSQAGKGEEQYF. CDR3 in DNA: TGTGCCAGCAGCCAAGCCGGAAAGGGGGAAGAGCAGTACTTC.

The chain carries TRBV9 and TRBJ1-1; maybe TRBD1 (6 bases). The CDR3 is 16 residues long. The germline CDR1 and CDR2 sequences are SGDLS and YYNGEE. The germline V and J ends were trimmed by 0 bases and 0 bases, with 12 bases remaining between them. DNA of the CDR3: TGTGCCAGCAGCGTAGGTACAGGGTTTCTGAACACTGAAGCTTTCTTT. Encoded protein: CASSVGTGFLNTEAFF.

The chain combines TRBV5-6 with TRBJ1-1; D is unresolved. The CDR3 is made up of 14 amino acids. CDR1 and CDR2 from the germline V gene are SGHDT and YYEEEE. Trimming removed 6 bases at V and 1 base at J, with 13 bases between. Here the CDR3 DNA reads TGTGCCAGCAACCAGGCCGGGCGGAACACTGAAGCTTTCTTT. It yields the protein CASNQAGRNTEAFF.

The CDR3 nucleotides read TGCGCCAGCAGCTTGGATGTAGGGTCCTACAATGAGCAGTTCTTC. Translation gives CASSLDVGSYNEQFF. V usage is TRBV5-1 and J usage is TRBJ2-1, with D unresolved. Trimming took off 0 bases at V and 1 base at J, with 8 bases between the two ends. This CDR3 contains 15 residues. Germline V gives CDR1 SGHRS, CDR2 YFSETQ.

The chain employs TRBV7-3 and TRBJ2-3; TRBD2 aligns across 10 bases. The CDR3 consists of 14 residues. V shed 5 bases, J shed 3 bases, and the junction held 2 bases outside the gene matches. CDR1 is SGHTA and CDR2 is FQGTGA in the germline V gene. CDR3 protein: CASSEAGGTDTQYF. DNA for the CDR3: TGTGCCAGCAGCGAAGCGGGGGGGACAGATACGCAGTATTTT.

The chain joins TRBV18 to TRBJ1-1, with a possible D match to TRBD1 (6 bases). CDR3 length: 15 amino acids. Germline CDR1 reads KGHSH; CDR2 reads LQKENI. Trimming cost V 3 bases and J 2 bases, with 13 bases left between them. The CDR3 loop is CASSPTGGPNTEAFF. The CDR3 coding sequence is TGTGCCAGCTCACCTACGGGGGGCCCTAACACTGAAGCTTTCTTT.

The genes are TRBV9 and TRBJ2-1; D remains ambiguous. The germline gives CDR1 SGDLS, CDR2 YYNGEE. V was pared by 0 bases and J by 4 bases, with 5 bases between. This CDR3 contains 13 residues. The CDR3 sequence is CASSVVGYNEQFF. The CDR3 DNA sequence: TGTGCCAGCAGCGTAGTGGGTTACAATGAGCAGTTCTTC.

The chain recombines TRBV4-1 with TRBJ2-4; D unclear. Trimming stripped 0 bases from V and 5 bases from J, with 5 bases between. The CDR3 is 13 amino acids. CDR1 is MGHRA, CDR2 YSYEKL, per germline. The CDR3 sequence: CASSQDFENIQYF. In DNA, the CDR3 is TGCGCCAGCAGCCAAGATTTCGAAAACATTCAGTACTTC.

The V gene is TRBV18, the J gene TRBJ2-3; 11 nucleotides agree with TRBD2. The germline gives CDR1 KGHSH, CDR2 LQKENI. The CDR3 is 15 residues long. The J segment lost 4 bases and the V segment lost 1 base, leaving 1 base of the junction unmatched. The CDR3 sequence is CASSPRSGGADTQYF. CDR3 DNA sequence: TGTGCCAGCTCACCACGTAGCGGGGGGGCAGATACGCAGTATTTT.

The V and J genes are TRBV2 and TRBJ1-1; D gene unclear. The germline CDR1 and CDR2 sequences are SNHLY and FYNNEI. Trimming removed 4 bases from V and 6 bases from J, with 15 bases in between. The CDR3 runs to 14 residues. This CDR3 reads CASSVVWAGAEAFF. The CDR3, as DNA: TGTGCCAGCAGTGTAGTTTGGGCAGGCGCTGAAGCTTTCTTT.

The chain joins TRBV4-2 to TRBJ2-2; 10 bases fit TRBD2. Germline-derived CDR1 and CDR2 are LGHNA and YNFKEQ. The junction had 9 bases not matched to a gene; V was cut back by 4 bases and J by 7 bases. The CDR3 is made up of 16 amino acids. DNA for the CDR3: TGTGCCAGCAGCCCCGGGGGGCTAGCGGGGGACGGGGAGCTGTTTTTT. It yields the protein CASSPGGLAGDGELFF.

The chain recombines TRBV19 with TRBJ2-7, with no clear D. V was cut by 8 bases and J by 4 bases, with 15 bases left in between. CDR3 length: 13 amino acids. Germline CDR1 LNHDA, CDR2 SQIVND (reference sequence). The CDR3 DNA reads TGTGCCAGTTCTTCCGATTGGGATTACGAGCAGTACTTC. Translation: CASSSDWDYEQYF.

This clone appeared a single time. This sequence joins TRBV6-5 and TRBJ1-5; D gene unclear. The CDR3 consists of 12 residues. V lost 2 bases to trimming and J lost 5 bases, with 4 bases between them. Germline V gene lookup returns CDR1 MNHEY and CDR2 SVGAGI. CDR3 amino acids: CASSYGDQPQHF. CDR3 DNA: TGTGCCAGCAGTTACGGTGATCAGCCCCAGCATTTT.

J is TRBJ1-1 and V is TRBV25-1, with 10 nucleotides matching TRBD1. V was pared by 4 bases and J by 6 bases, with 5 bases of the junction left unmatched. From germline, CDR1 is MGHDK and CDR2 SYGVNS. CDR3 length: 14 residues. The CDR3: CASSATGGSPEAFF. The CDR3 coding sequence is TGTGCCAGCAGTGCGACAGGGGGCTCCCCTGAAGCTTTCTTT.

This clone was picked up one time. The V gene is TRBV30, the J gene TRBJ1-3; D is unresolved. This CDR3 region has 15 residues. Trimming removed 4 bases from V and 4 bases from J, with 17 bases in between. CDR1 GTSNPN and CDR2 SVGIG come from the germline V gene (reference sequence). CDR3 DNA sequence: TGTGCCTGGACTAAACCTATCGGGCCCGGAAACACCATATATTTT. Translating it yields CAWTKPIGPGNTIYF.